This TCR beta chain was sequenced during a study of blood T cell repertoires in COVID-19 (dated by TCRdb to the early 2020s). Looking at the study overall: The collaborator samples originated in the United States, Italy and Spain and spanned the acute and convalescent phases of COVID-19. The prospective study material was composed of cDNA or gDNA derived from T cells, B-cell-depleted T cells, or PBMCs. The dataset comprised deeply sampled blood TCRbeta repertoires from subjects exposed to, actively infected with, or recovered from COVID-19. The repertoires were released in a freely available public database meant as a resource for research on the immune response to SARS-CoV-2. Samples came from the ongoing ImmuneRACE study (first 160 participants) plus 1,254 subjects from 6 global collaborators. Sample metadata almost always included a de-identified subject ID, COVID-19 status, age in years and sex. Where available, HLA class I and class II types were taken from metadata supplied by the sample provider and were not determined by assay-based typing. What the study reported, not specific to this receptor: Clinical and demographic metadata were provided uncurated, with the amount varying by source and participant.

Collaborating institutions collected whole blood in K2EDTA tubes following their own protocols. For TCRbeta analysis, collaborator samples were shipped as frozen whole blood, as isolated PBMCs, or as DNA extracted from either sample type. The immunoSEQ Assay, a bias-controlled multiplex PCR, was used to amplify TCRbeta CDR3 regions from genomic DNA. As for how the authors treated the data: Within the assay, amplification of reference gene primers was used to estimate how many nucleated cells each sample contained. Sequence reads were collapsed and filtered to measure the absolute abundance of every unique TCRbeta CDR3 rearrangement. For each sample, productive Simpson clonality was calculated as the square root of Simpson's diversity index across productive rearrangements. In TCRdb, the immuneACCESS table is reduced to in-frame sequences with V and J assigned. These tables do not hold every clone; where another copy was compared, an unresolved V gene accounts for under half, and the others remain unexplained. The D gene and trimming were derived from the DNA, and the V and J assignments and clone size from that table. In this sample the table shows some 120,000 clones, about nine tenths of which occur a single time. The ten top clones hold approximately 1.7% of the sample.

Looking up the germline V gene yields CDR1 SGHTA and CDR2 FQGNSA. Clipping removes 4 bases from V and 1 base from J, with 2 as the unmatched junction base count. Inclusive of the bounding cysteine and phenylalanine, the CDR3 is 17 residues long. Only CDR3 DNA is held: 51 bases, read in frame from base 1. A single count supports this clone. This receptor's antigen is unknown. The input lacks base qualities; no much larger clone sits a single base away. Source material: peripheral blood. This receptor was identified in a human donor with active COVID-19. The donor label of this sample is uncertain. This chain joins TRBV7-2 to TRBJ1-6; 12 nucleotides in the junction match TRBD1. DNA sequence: TGTGCCAGCAGCTCGGGACAGGGGGCTTCCTATAATTCACCCCTCCACTTT. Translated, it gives CASSSGQGASYNSPLHF. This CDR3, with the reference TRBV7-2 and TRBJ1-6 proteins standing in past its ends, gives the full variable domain GAGVSQSPSNKVTEKGKDVELRCDPISGHTALYWYRQSLGQGLEFLIYFQGNSAPDKSGLPSDRFSAERTGGSVSTLTIQRTQQEDSAVYLCASSSGQGASYNSPLHFGNGTRLTVT.